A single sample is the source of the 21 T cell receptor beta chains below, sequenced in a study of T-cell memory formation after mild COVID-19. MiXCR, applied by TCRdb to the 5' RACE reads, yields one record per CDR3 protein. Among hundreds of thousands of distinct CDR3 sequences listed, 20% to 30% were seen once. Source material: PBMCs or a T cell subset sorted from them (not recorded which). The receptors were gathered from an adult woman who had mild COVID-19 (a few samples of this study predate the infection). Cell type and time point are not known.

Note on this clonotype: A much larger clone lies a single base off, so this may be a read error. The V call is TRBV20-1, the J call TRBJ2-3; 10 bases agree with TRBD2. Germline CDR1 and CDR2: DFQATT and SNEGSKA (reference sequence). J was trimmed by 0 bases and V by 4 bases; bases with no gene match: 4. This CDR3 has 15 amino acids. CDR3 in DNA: TGCAGTGCTACCCGGACTAGCGGCAGCACAGATACGCAGTATTTT. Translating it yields CSATRTSGSTDTQYF.

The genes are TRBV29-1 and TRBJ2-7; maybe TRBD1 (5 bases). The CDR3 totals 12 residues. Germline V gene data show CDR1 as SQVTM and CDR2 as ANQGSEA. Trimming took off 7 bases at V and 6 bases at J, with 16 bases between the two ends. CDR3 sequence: CSAHSGSSEQYF. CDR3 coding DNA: TGCAGCGCTCATTCAGGGTCGTCCGAGCAGTACTTC.

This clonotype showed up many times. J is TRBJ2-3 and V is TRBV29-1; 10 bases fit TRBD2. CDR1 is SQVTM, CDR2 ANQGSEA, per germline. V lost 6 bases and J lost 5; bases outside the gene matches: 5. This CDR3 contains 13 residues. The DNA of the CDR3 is TGCAGCGTAGGGGTAGCGGGAGGAGATACGCAGTATTTT. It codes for CSVGVAGGDTQYF.

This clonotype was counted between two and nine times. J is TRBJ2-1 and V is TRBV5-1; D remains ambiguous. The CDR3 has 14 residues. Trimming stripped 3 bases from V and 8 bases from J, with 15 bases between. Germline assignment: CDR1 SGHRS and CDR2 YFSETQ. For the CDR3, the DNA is TGCGCCAGCAGCTCGACTGTAGTTGTCGATGAGCAGTTCTTC. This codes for CASSSTVVVDEQFF.

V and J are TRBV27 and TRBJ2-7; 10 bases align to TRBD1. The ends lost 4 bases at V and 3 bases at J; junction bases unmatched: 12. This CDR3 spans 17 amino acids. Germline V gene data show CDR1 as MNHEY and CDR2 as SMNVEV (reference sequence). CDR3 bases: TGTGCCAGCAGTTCACCTACCGGGACAGGGGAATACTACGAGCAGTACTTC. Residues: CASSSPTGTGEYYEQYF.

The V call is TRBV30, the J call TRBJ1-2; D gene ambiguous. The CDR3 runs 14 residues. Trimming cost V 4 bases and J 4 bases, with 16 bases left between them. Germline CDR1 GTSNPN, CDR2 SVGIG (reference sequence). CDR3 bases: TGTGCCTGGACCCCTCCGGGGAGGTTCTATGGCTACACCTTC. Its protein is CAWTPPGRFYGYTF.

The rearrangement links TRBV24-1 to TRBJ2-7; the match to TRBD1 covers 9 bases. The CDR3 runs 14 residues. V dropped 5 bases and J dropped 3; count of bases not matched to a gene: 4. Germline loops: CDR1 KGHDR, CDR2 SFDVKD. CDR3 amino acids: CATSAQGAVYEQYF. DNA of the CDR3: TGTGCCACCAGTGCACAGGGGGCTGTCTACGAGCAGTACTTC.

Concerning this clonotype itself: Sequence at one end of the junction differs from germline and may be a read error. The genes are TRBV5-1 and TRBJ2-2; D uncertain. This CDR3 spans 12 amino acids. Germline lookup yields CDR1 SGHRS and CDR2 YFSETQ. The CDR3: CASSWNSGELFF. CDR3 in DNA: TGCGCCAGCAGCTGGAACAGCGGGGAGCTGTTTTTT.

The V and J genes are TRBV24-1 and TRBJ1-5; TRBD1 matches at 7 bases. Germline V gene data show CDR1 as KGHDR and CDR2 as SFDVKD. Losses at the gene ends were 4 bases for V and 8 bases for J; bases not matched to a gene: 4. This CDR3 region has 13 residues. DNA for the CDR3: TGTGCCACCAGTGAAGGGGGCCTGAAGCCCCAGCATTTT. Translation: CATSEGGLKPQHF.

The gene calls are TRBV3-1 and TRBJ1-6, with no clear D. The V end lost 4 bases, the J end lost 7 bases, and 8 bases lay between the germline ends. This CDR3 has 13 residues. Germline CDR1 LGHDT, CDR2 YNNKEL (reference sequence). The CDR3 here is CASSRTENSPLHF. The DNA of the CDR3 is TGTGCCAGCAGCCGGACTGAGAATTCACCCCTCCACTTT.

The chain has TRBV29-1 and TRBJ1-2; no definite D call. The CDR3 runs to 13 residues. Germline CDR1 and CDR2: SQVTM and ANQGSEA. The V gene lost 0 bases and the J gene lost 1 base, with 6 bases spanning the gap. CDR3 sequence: CSVEERLNYGYTF. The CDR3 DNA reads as TGCAGCGTTGAAGAGCGGCTTAACTATGGCTACACCTTC.

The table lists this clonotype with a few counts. The CDR3 nucleotides read TGTGCCAGCAGGGAGGGGGGGAACACTGAAGCTTTCTTT. It yields the protein CASREGGNTEAFF. The V gene is TRBV7-9, the J gene TRBJ1-1; TRBD1 might be the D (6 bases). This CDR3 region has 13 residues. Trimming stripped 6 bases from V and 1 base from J, with 9 bases between. In germline, CDR1 is SEHNR, CDR2 FQNEAQ (reference sequence). Drawing the rest from reference TRBV7-9 and TRBJ1-1, the complete variable domain is DTGVSQNPRHKITKRGQNVTFRCDPISEHNRLYWYRQTLGQGPEFLTYFQNEAQLEKSRLLSDRFSAERPKGSFSTLEIQRTEQGDSAMYLCASREGGNTEAFFGQGTRLTVV.

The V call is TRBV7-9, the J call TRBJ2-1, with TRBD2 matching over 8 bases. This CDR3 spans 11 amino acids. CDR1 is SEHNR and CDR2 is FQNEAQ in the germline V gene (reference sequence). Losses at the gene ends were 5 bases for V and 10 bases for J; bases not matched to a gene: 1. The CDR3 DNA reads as TGTGCCAGCAGCAGGACTAGCGAGCAGTTCTTC. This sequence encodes CASSRTSEQFF.

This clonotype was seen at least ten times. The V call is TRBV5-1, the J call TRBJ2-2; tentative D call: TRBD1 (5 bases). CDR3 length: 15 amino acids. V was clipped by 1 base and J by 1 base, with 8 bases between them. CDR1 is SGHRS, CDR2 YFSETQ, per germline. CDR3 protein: CASSLQGQNTGELFF. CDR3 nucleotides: TGCGCCAGCAGCTTGCAAGGACAGAACACCGGGGAGCTGTTTTTT. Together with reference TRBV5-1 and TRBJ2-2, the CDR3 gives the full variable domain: KAGVTQTPRYLIKTRGQQVTLSCSPISGHRSVSWYQQTPGQGLQFLFEYFSETQRNKGNFPGRFSGRQFSNSRSEMNVSTLELGDSALYLCASSLQGQNTGELFFGEGSRLTVL.

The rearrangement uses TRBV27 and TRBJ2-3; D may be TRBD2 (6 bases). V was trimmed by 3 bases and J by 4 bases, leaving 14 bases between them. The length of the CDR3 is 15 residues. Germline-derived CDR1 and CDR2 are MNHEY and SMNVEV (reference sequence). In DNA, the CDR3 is TGTGCCAGCAGTTTTGGGGGGATAGGCTCAGATACGCAGTATTTT. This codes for CASSFGGIGSDTQYF.

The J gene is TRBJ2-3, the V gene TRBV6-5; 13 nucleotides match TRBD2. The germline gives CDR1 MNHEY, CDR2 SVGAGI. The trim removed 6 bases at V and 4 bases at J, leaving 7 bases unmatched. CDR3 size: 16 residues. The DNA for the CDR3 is TGTGCCAGCAGCTTTACTAGCGGGAGGGCCCCAGATACGCAGTATTTT. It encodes CASSFTSGRAPDTQYF.

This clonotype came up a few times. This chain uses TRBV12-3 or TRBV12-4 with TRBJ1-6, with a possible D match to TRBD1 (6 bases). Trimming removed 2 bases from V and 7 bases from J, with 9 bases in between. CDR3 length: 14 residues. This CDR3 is CASSLTGWNSPLHF. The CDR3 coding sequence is TGTGCCAGCAGTTTAACAGGGTGGAATTCACCCCTCCACTTT.

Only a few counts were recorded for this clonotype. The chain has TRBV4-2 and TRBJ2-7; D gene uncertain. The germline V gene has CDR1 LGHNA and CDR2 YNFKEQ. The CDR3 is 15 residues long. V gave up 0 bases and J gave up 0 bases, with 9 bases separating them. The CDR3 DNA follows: TGTGCCAGCAGCCAAGATTTCGCGGTCTCCTACGAGCAGTACTTC. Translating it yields CASSQDFAVSYEQYF.

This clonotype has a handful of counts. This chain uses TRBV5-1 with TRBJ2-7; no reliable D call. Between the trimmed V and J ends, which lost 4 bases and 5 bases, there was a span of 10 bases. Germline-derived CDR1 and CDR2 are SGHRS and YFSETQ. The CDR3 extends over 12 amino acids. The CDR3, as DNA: TGCGCCAGCAGCGAGAGTTGGCACGAGCAGTACTTC. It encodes CASSESWHEQYF.

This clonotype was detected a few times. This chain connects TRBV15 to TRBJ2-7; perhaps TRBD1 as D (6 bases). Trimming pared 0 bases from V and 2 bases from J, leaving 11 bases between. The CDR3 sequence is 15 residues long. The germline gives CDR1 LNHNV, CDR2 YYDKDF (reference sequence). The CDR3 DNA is TGTGCCACCAGCAGAGATGGGGGCGGTGCCTACGAGCAGTACTTC. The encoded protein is CATSRDGGGAYEQYF.

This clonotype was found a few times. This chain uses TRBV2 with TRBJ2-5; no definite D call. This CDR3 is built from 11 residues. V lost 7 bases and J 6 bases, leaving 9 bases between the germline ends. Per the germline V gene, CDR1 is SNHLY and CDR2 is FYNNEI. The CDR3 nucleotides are TGTGCCAGCACCAGGCTGCAGACCCAGTACTTC. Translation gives CASTRLQTQYF.